These 16 T cell receptor beta chains share one sample of origin, sequenced in a study of identical twins. TCRdb called the 5' RACE reads again in MiXCR, with one record for every CDR3 protein. The sample includes 400,000 to 500,000 distinct CDR3 sequences, roughly 18% of them seen just once. The sequencing sample was made of naive T cells sorted from blood. The receptors shown here come from a man aged 50 or older in good health.

The rearrangement uses TRBV24-1 and TRBJ2-2, with D unresolved. The V gene lost 8 bases and the J gene lost 0 bases, with 12 bases spanning the gap. This CDR3 is 15 amino acids long. Germline values: CDR1 KGHDR, CDR2 SFDVKD. The CDR3 nucleotides read TGTGCCACCATCGCATGGCAGTCGAACACCGGGGAGCTGTTTTTT. This encodes CATIAWQSNTGELFF.

This clonotype was counted a few times. The rearrangement uses TRBV6-5 and TRBJ2-2, with 7 bases matching TRBD1. Unmatched junction bases numbered 3, after V lost 2 bases and J lost 3 bases. The CDR3 is made up of 15 amino acids. Germline assignment: CDR1 MNHEY and CDR2 SVGAGI. As DNA, the CDR3 is TGTGCCAGCAGTTACGAGACAGGGTACACCGGGGAGCTGTTTTTT. Translating gives CASSYETGYTGELFF.

In nucleotides, the CDR3 is TGCGCCAGCAGCCAAGAGGACTCCCTGAGCTCCTACGAGCAGTACTTC. Translated: CASSQEDSLSSYEQYF. The chain carries TRBV4-3 and TRBJ2-7; D is perhaps TRBD2 (5 bases). V lost 0 bases and J lost 0, with 12 bases in between. Germline lookup yields CDR1 LGHNA and CDR2 YSLEER. This CDR3 contains 16 residues.

Points on this clonotype: It may be a read error: a sequence one base away is much more abundant. This CDR3 reads CSAMLRGAKYEKYF. CDR3 DNA sequence: TGCAGTGCTATGCTAAGGGGGGCGAAGTACGAGAAGTACTTC. The chain couples TRBV20-1 to TRBJ2-7; D tentatively reads TRBD1 or TRBD2 (6 bases each). CDR3 length: 14 residues. The germline CDR1 and CDR2 sequences are DFQATT and SNEGSKA (reference sequence).

This sequence joins TRBV7-9 and TRBJ1-1; D not resolved. Per the germline V gene, CDR1 is SEHNR and CDR2 is FQNEAQ (reference sequence). Trimming took off 0 bases at V and 6 bases at J, with 11 bases between the two ends. This CDR3 is built from 14 residues. DNA of the CDR3: TGTGCCAGCAGCTTAGCGCCCCAGGCGGCTGAAGCTTTCTTT. Translation gives CASSLAPQAAEAFF.

This clonotype has more than one count but fewer than ten. The chain is built from TRBV20-1 and TRBJ2-1, with TRBD2 matching 8 bases. The V segment lost 2 bases and the J segment 3 bases; nucleotides outside the gene matches: 3. Germline CDR1 DFQATT, CDR2 SNEGSKA (reference sequence). The length of the CDR3 is 14 residues. The CDR3, as DNA: TGCAGTGCTAGACGAGGGACTAGCTACAATGAGCAGTTCTTC. Its protein is CSARRGTSYNEQFF.

This clonotype was counted a few times. The chain uses TRBV29-1 and TRBJ2-7; no definite D call. This CDR3 region has 11 residues. V lost 6 bases and J lost 2, with 8 bases in between. Per the germline V gene, CDR1 is SQVTM and CDR2 is ANQGSEA. In DNA form, the CDR3 reads TGCAGCGTAGACGCCGCCTACGAGCAGTACTTC. It translates to CSVDAAYEQYF.

At least ten counts were recorded for this clonotype. The chain has TRBV10-3 and TRBJ2-2; the D is unclear. The germline V and J ends were trimmed by 7 bases and 6 bases, with 12 bases remaining between them. Germline lookup yields CDR1 ENHRY and CDR2 SYGVKD. CDR3 length: 13 amino acids. CDR3 loop: CAITQVDSGELFF. CDR3 sequence (DNA): TGTGCCATCACTCAGGTCGACTCCGGGGAGCTGTTTTTT.

This clonotype was counted ten times or more. The chain combines TRBV29-1 with TRBJ2-1, with 15 bases identical to TRBD2. V lost 3 bases and J lost 3; bases outside the gene matches: 12. Germline lookup yields CDR1 SQVTM and CDR2 ANQGSEA. CDR3 length equals 19 residues. CDR3 in amino acids: CSVEEEGLAGGPIYNEQFF. As DNA, the CDR3 is TGCAGCGTTGAGGAGGAGGGACTAGCGGGGGGACCGATCTACAATGAGCAGTTCTTC.

There are many counts of this clonotype. The chain couples TRBV5-1 to TRBJ2-5, with 8 nucleotides matching TRBD1. J was trimmed by 2 bases and V by 0 bases; bases with no gene match: 12. The germline gives CDR1 SGHRS, CDR2 YFSETQ. The CDR3 consists of 18 residues. The CDR3 bases are TGCGCCAGCAGCTTGGCCCTAGGAGCAGGGGGCTGGCAAGAGACCCAGTACTTC. This encodes CASSLALGAGGWQETQYF.

The gene calls are TRBV12-3 or TRBV12-4 and TRBJ2-7; 10 nucleotides match TRBD1. Unmatched junction bases numbered 10, after V lost 5 bases and J lost 0 bases. The CDR3 loop spans 17 amino acids. The CDR3 DNA follows: TGTGCCAGCAGTCCGGGACAGGGGTTTTTTAGCTCCTACGAGCAGTACTTC. Translation gives CASSPGQGFFSSYEQYF.

This clonotype was seen a few times. This sequence joins TRBV20-1 and TRBJ2-2; D is ambiguous. Deletions cut 0 bases from V and 0 bases from J, with 11 bases between. The CDR3 contains 16 residues. The germline CDR1 and CDR2 sequences are DFQATT and SNEGSKA (reference sequence). The CDR3 nucleotides read TGCAGTGCTAGAGATGTGAGATACTCGAACACCGGGGAGCTGTTTTTT. Translated, it gives CSARDVRYSNTGELFF.

The chain is built from TRBV4-2 and TRBJ2-3; no clear D gene. Germline lookup yields CDR1 LGHNA and CDR2 YNFKEQ. The CDR3 sequence is 16 residues long. With 1 base removed from V and 1 base from J, the gap between germline ends came to 12 bases. The CDR3 bases are TGTGCCAGCAGCCAAGGTGTATGGGATCGCACAGATACGCAGTATTTT. Its protein product is CASSQGVWDRTDTQYF.

Ten or more counts support this clonotype. The V gene is TRBV5-1, the J gene TRBJ2-1; 8 bases agree with TRBD2. Germline V gene data show CDR1 as SGHRS and CDR2 as YFSETQ. V shed 7 bases and J 5 bases; nucleotides not matched to a gene: 8. CDR3 length: 14 amino acids. DNA of the CDR3: TGCGCCAGCCAAAGCGGGGGATCTCACAATGAGCAGTTCTTC. Its protein product is CASQSGGSHNEQFF.

This clonotype was found many times. The J gene is TRBJ2-2, the V gene TRBV27, with D unclear. Germline-derived CDR1 and CDR2 are MNHEY and SMNVEV (reference sequence). With 6 bases removed from V and 5 bases from J, the gap between germline ends came to 16 bases. The CDR3 has 15 amino acids. The CDR3 protein is CASSQDALGTGELFF. CDR3 nucleotides: TGTGCCAGCAGCCAGGACGCTCTGGGGACCGGGGAGCTGTTTTTT.

This chain connects TRBV6-2 or TRBV6-3 to TRBJ2-1, with D possibly matching TRBD1 (5 bases). Looked up from germline, CDR1 is MNHEY and CDR2 is SVGEGT. This CDR3 contains 11 residues. The V gene lost 6 bases and the J gene lost 15 bases, with 15 bases spanning the gap. The CDR3 sequence: CASSPQGSWFF. The CDR3, as DNA: TGTGCCAGCAGCCCTCAGGGATCGTGGTTCTTC.